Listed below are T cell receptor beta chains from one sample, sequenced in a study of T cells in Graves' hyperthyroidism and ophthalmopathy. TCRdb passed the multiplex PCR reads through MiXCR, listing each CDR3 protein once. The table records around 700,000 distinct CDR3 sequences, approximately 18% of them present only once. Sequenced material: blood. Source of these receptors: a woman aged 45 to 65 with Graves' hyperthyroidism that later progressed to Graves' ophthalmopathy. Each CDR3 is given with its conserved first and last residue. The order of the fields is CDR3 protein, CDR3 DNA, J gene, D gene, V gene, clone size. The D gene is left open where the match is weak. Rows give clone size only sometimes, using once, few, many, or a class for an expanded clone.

cdr3_aa: CASSSSRGDRAYNEQFF
cdr3_nt: TGTGCCAGCAGCTCCAGCCGGGGGGACAGGGCCTACAATGAGCAGTTCTTC
j_call: TRBJ2-1
d_call: TRBD1
v_call: TRBV11-2
clone_size: many

cdr3_aa: CASRGRQGAGTQYF
cdr3_nt: TGTGCCAGCAGGGGACGACAGGGGGCAGGGACCCAGTACTTC
j_call: TRBJ2-5
d_call: TRBD1
v_call: TRBV6-1
clone_size: many

cdr3_aa: CASTGGREYGYTF
cdr3_nt: TGTGCCAGCACGGGGGGGAGGGAGTATGGCTACACCTTC
j_call: TRBJ1-2
d_call: NA
v_call: TRBV27
clone_size: few

cdr3_aa: CASSPVVMNTEAFF
cdr3_nt: TGCGCCAGCAGCCCGGTCGTTATGAACACTGAAGCTTTCTTT
j_call: TRBJ1-1
d_call: NA
v_call: TRBV5-1
clone_size: many

cdr3_aa: CASRETGIRELFF
cdr3_nt: TGTGCCAGCAGGGAGACAGGGATCAGGGAGCTGTTTTTT
j_call: TRBJ2-2
d_call: TRBD1
v_call: TRBV6-2/TRBV6-3
clone_size: NA

cdr3_aa: CASTDLVSETQYF
cdr3_nt: TGTGCCAGCACCGACTTAGTATCAGAGACCCAGTACTTC
j_call: TRBJ2-5
d_call: NA
v_call: TRBV3-1
clone_size: NA

cdr3_aa: CASSATVNSGNTIYF
cdr3_nt: TGTGCCAGCAGTGCGACAGTAAACTCTGGAAACACCATATATTTT
j_call: TRBJ1-3
d_call: NA
v_call: TRBV28
clone_size: NA

cdr3_aa: CSVAIGPEAFF
cdr3_nt: TGCAGCGTTGCCATCGGTCCTGAAGCTTTCTTT
j_call: TRBJ1-1
d_call: NA
v_call: TRBV29-1
clone_size: few

cdr3_aa: CASTLPGQNYGYTF
cdr3_nt: TGTGCCAGCACTCTCCCGGGACAGAACTATGGCTACACCTTC
j_call: TRBJ1-2
d_call: TRBD1
v_call: TRBV11-2
clone_size: many

cdr3_aa: CASSYGGRGTEAFF
cdr3_nt: TGTGCCAGCAGCTACGGGGGCAGGGGCACTGAAGCTTTCTTT
j_call: TRBJ1-1
d_call: NA
v_call: TRBV11-2
clone_size: many

cdr3_aa: CASSGSTGTGGGYTF
cdr3_nt: TGTGCCAGCAGCGGATCGACAGGCACAGGAGGTGGCTACACCTTC
j_call: TRBJ1-2
d_call: NA
v_call: TRBV13
clone_size: NA

cdr3_aa: CASSYSPGTGYEQYF
cdr3_nt: TGTGCCAGCAGTTACTCTCCAGGTACCGGGTACGAGCAGTACTTC
j_call: TRBJ2-7
d_call: NA
v_call: TRBV6-6
clone_size: few

cdr3_aa: CAISESGGGPEAFF
cdr3_nt: TGTGCCATCAGTGAGTCCGGGGGGGGGCCGGAAGCTTTCTTT
j_call: TRBJ1-1
d_call: NA
v_call: TRBV10-3
clone_size: NA

cdr3_aa: CASRPDRGNNEQFF
cdr3_nt: TGTGCCAGTAGACCGGACAGGGGGAATAATGAGCAGTTCTTC
j_call: TRBJ2-1
d_call: TRBD1
v_call: TRBV19
clone_size: few

cdr3_aa: CASSSPGQGTEAFF
cdr3_nt: TGTGCCAGCAGCTCACCGGGACAGGGAACTGAAGCTTTCTTT
j_call: TRBJ1-1
d_call: TRBD1
v_call: TRBV11-2
clone_size: many